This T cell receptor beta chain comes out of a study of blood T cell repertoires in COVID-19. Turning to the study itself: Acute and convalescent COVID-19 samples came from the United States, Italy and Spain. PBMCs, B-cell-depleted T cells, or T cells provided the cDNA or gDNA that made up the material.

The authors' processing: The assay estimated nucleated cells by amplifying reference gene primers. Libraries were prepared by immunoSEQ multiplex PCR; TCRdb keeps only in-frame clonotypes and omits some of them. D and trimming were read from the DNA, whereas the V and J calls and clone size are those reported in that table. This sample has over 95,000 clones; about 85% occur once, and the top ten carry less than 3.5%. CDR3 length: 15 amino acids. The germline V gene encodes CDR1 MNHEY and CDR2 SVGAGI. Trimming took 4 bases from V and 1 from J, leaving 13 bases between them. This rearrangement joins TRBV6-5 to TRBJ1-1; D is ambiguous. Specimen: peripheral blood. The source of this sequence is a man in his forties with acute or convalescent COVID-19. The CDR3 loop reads CASSLTTPGNTEAFF. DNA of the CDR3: TGTGCCAGCAGTTTGACAACCCCCGGGAACACTGAAGCTTTCTTT.